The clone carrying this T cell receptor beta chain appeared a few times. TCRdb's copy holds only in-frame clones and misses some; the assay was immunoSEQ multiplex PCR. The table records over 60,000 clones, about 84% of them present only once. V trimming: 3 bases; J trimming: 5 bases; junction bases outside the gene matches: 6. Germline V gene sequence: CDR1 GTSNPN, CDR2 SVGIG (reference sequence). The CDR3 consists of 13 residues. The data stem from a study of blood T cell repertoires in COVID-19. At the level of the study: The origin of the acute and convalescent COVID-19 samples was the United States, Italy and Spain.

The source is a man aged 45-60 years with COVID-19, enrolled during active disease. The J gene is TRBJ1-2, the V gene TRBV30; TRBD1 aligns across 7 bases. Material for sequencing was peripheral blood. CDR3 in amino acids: CAWRDDRVYGYTF. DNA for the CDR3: TGTGCCTGGAGAGACGACAGGGTTTATGGCTACACCTTC.